Following are 23 T cell receptor beta chains from one sample sequenced in a study of blood T cell repertoires in COVID-19. The data were produced by immunoSEQ multiplex PCR, yet TCRdb's version contains in-frame clones alone and is incomplete. The sample includes almost 90,000 clones, around 91% of them seen just once. Sample: peripheral blood. Every receptor here comes from a young man with COVID-19, enrolled during active disease.

The chain employs TRBV6-5 and TRBJ2-7; 9 positions match TRBD1. This CDR3 is built from 13 residues. Germline V gene sequence: CDR1 MNHEY, CDR2 SVGAGI. V dropped 6 bases and J dropped 2; count of bases not matched to a gene: 2. CDR3 sequence: CASRWTGAYEQYF. DNA of the CDR3: TGTGCCAGCAGATGGACAGGGGCCTACGAGCAGTACTTC.

The CDR3 is CASSPAGGAASQPQHF. CDR3 nucleotides: TGTGCCAGCAGTCCGGCAGGGGGCGCTGCAAGTCAGCCCCAGCATTTT. The chain has TRBV28 and TRBJ1-5, with 8 bases matching TRBD1. This CDR3 is 16 amino acids long. The V gene end was trimmed by 5 bases and the J gene end by 6 bases; junction bases not matched to a gene: 12. CDR1 is MDHEN and CDR2 is SYDVKM in the germline V gene.

The rearrangement links TRBV9 to TRBJ2-3; D remains unclear. Germline CDR1 SGDLS, CDR2 YYNGEE. The CDR3 is 15 amino acids. The V end lost 0 bases, the J end lost 6 bases, and 14 bases lay between the germline ends. Here the CDR3 DNA reads TGTGCCAGCAGCGTAGGCCGTGCGGCGACTGATACGCAGTATTTT. This codes for CASSVGRAATDTQYF.

The gene calls are TRBV18 and TRBJ1-2; D gene unclear. V lost 3 bases and J lost 4, with 18 bases in between. Germline lookup yields CDR1 KGHSH and CDR2 LQKENI. The CDR3 has 16 amino acids. The CDR3 DNA sequence: TGTGCCAGCTCACCCGCTGCCGACACCCACTCCTATGGCTACACCTTC. It codes for CASSPAADTHSYGYTF.

The CDR3 is CASSLGPSGRSSDTQYF. DNA for the CDR3: TGTGCCAGCAGCTTAGGCCCTAGCGGGAGGAGTTCAGATACGCAGTATTTT. This sequence joins TRBV7-2 and TRBJ2-3; TRBD2 aligns across 11 bases. The CDR3 has 17 residues. The junction had 7 bases not matched to a gene; V was cut back by 1 base and J by 4 bases. Germline V lookup: CDR1 SGHTA, CDR2 FQGNSA.

V usage is TRBV6-5 and J usage is TRBJ2-7; TRBD1 agrees at 7 bases. The CDR3 has 13 residues. Germline V lookup: CDR1 MNHEY, CDR2 SVGAGI. Trimming took 5 bases from V and 2 from J; bases not matched to a gene: 3. The CDR3 sequence is CASSPGGPYEQYF. In DNA, the CDR3 is TGTGCCAGCAGTCCAGGGGGTCCCTACGAGCAGTACTTC.

The chain employs TRBV4-3 and TRBJ2-1, with D unclear. Trimming removed 0 bases at V and 0 bases at J, with 12 bases between. Per germline, CDR1 LGHNA and CDR2 YSLEER. The CDR3 has 17 residues. This CDR3 is CASSQDWHRSSYNEQFF. In nucleotides, the CDR3 is TGCGCCAGCAGCCAAGATTGGCATAGGAGCTCCTACAATGAGCAGTTCTTC.

CDR3 coding DNA: TGCGCCAGCAGCCAAACACAGGGGGCTAGCAATCAGCCCCAGCATTTT. This gives the protein CASSQTQGASNQPQHF. The gene calls are TRBV4-1 and TRBJ1-5; 9 positions agree with TRBD1. The J segment lost 0 bases and the V segment lost 2 bases, leaving 2 bases of the junction unmatched. The CDR3 contains 16 residues. Germline V gene sequence: CDR1 MGHRA, CDR2 YSYEKL.

The chain uses TRBV27 and TRBJ1-5; D possibly corresponds to TRBD1 (6 bases). The CDR3 runs 15 residues. Germline V gives CDR1 MNHEY, CDR2 SMNVEV (reference sequence). V was shortened by 2 bases and J by 6 bases, with 14 bases between the two germline ends. The CDR3 sequence: CASSLGGARGQPQHF. In DNA, the CDR3 is TGTGCCAGCAGTTTAGGGGGGGCGCGGGGTCAGCCCCAGCATTTT.

The rearrangement links TRBV7-6 to TRBJ2-7; 7 bases map to TRBD2. The germline V gene encodes CDR1 SGHVS and CDR2 FNYEAQ. With 2 bases clipped from V and 0 bases from J, the junction kept 10 bases outside the gene matches. CDR3 size: 17 residues. Written as DNA, the CDR3 is TGTGCCAGCAGCTTACGTGGGTTAGCGGGTAGCTCCTACGAGCAGTACTTC. Protein sequence: CASSLRGLAGSSYEQYF.

The count of this clone is one. The gene calls are TRBV30 and TRBJ1-6; tentative D call: TRBD1 (5 bases). The CDR3 spans 14 residues. The germline CDR1 and CDR2 sequences are GTSNPN and SVGIG (reference sequence). Trimming took off 2 bases at V and 5 bases at J, with 10 bases between the two ends. The CDR3 loop reads CAWSWGVDNSPLHF. CDR3 DNA sequence: TGTGCCTGGAGTTGGGGGGTGGATAATTCACCCCTCCACTTT.

V is TRBV5-1 and J is TRBJ2-1; perhaps TRBD1 as D (6 bases). The CDR3 runs to 14 residues. Germline-derived CDR1 and CDR2 are SGHRS and YFSETQ. V was pared by 4 bases and J by 8 bases, with 16 bases between. The CDR3 is CASSPDSLSDEQFF. CDR3 sequence (DNA): TGCGCCAGCAGCCCGGACAGCCTTTCGGATGAGCAGTTCTTC.

The chain has TRBV9 and TRBJ1-2; TRBD1 matches 8 bases. From germline, CDR1 is SGDLS and CDR2 YYNGEE. Trimming cost V 6 bases and J 6 bases; bases outside gene matches: 7. The length of the CDR3 is 13 residues. The chain's CDR3 is CASTARTGNGYTF. The DNA for the CDR3 is TGTGCCAGCACCGCCCGGACAGGGAATGGCTACACCTTC.

The V gene is TRBV12-3 or TRBV12-4, the J gene TRBJ1-2, with D perhaps TRBD1 (6 bases). V lost 4 bases and J lost 8, with 8 bases in between. The CDR3 length is 11 residues. CDR3 residues: CASSSQGGYTF. In nucleotides, the CDR3 is TGTGCCAGCAGTTCACAGGGCGGCTACACCTTC.

V and J are TRBV12-3 or TRBV12-4 and TRBJ1-2; D may be TRBD1 (5 bases). The CDR3 length is 12 residues. V gave up 6 bases and J gave up 3 bases, with 8 bases separating them. CDR3 in DNA: TGTGCCAGCAGGGCAGGGTACTATGGCTACACCTTC. This encodes CASRAGYYGYTF.

The chain links TRBV28 to TRBJ2-1, with TRBD1 matching 11 bases. CDR3 length: 16 amino acids. Germline V CDR1 and CDR2: MDHEN, SYDVKM. J gave up 6 bases and V 3 bases, and 7 bases lay outside the gene matches. CDR3 sequence (DNA): TGTGCCAGCAGTTTCCCCAAGGGACAGGGGGGCAATGAGCAGTTCTTC. It yields the protein CASSFPKGQGGNEQFF.

CDR3 sequence: CASSEGLAQAGELFF. Here the CDR3 DNA reads TGTGCCAGCTCGGAAGGACTAGCGCAAGCCGGGGAGCTGTTTTTT. The chain links TRBV18 to TRBJ2-2; 9 bases map to TRBD2. This CDR3 has 15 residues. After removal of 6 bases from V and 6 bases from J, the junction contained 8 bases not matched to a gene. Per the germline V gene, CDR1 is KGHSH and CDR2 is LQKENI.

The chain couples TRBV6-2 or TRBV6-3 to TRBJ1-2, with 9 bases identical to TRBD1. V gave up 0 bases and J gave up 3 bases; unmatched junction bases: 5. The germline V gene encodes CDR1 MNHEY and CDR2 SVGEGT. This CDR3 contains 16 residues. The CDR3 region has the DNA TGTGCCAGCAGTTACTCGATAAGGACAGGGGACTATGGCTACACCTTC. It specifies CASSYSIRTGDYGYTF.

This chain connects TRBV18 to TRBJ2-2, with a weak D call TRBD1 (7 bases). Trimming stripped 6 bases from V and 2 bases from J, with 22 bases between. This CDR3 region has 18 residues. From germline, CDR1 is KGHSH and CDR2 LQKENI. The CDR3, as DNA: TGTGCCAGCTCCCCGAGGATTTTACAGGGGACTAACACCGGGGAGCTGTTTTTT. Protein: CASSPRILQGTNTGELFF.

The gene calls are TRBV4-1 and TRBJ1-1, with D possibly TRBD1 on 5 matching bases. V lost 0 bases and J 1 base, leaving 9 bases between the germline ends. CDR3 length: 15 residues. Looked up from germline, CDR1 is MGHRA and CDR2 is YSYEKL. The CDR3 region is CASSQDRRGNTEAFF. The CDR3 DNA follows: TGCGCCAGCAGCCAAGATCGAAGGGGGAACACTGAAGCTTTCTTT.

The chain links TRBV9 to TRBJ2-1, with 8 bases lining up with TRBD2. CDR3 length equals 14 residues. V was clipped by 3 bases and J by 7 bases; unmatched bases: 6. Germline CDR1 reads SGDLS; CDR2 reads YYNGEE. CDR3 sequence reads: CASSGLASGNEQFF. CDR3 coding DNA: TGTGCCAGCAGCGGACTAGCGTCAGGGAATGAGCAGTTCTTC. Together with reference TRBV9 and TRBJ2-1, the CDR3 gives the full variable domain: DSGVTQTPKHLITATGQRVTLRCSPRSGDLSVYWYQQSLDQGLQFLIQYYNGEERAKGNILERFSAQQFPDLHSELNLSSLELGDSALYFCASSGLASGNEQFFGPGTRLTVL.

The chain combines TRBV5-4 with TRBJ2-3; D is ambiguous. This CDR3 region has 14 residues. Germline V lookup: CDR1 SGHNT, CDR2 YYREEE (reference sequence). V was cut by 2 bases and J by 0 bases, with 7 bases left in between. The CDR3 DNA sequence: TGTGCCAGCAGCTTCGACTTGAGCACAGATACGCAGTATTTT. It yields the protein CASSFDLSTDTQYF.

The rearrangement joins TRBV27 to TRBJ1-2; D is undetermined. This CDR3 has 14 residues. Germline CDR1 is MNHEY and CDR2 is SMNVEV (reference sequence). V lost 2 bases and J lost 2, with 9 bases in between. The CDR3: CASSLASGNYGYTF. CDR3 DNA: TGTGCCAGCAGTTTAGCGTCGGGAAACTATGGCTACACCTTC.